This TCR beta chain was sequenced during a study of blood T cell repertoires in COVID-19 (dated by TCRdb to 2019 to 2021). Concerning the study at large: Collaborator samples came from the United States, Italy and Spain and covered acute and convalescent phases of COVID-19. The sample metadata nearly always contained a de-identified subject ID, COVID-19 status, age in years and sex. The prospective study material was composed of cDNA or gDNA derived from T cells, B-cell-depleted T cells, or PBMCs. The repertoires were released in a freely available public database intended as a resource for research on the immune response to SARS-CoV-2. The dataset comprised deeply sampled blood TCRbeta repertoires from subjects exposed to, actively infected with, or recovered from COVID-19. HLA class I and class II types, where available, came from metadata supplied by the sample provider rather than from assay-based typing. Samples were obtained from the ongoing ImmuneRACE study (first 160 participants) and from approximately 1,200 subjects provided by 6 global collaborators.

V loses 7 bases, J loses 1 base, and the germline ends lie 13 bases apart. CDR1 and CDR2 (MNHEY, SVGAGI) derive from the germline V gene. The CDR3, cysteine through phenylalanine, is 14 amino acids long. Of all the DNA, just the CDR3 is kept, 42 bases in frame from base 1. Study-level results and caveats: How much clinical and demographic metadata was included differed by source and by participant, and the metadata was provided uncurated.

Remarks on this clone: Its recognized antigen is unknown. Base qualities are not provided; no much larger clone lies one nucleotide away.

Whole blood was collected in K2EDTA tubes by collaborating institutions according to the institutions' own protocols. Collaborator samples were shipped for TCRbeta analysis as frozen whole blood, isolated PBMCs, or DNA extracted from either sample type. TCRbeta CDR3 regions were amplified from genomic DNA by means of the immunoSEQ Assay, a bias-controlled multiplex PCR. The authors processed their data as follows. The number of nucleated cells in each sample was estimated by amplification of reference gene primers within the assay. To quantify the absolute abundance of each unique TCRbeta CDR3 rearrangement, sequence reads were collapsed and filtered. For each sample, productive Simpson clonality was calculated by taking the square root of Simpson's diversity index across productive rearrangements. What TCRdb holds here is the immuneACCESS table cut down to in-frame rearrangements. Part of the clones is not present; checked against another copy, under half of the missing clones reflect an unresolved V gene, and the others are unexplained. V and J calls plus clone size are reproduced from that table; the DNA served to infer D and trimming. This sample gives some 180,000 clones in total; more than 70% of them show up just once. The ten top clones hold roughly 5.5% of the sample.

This chain joins TRBV6-5 to TRBJ1-1, with the D gene not clear enough to name. Sequencing was carried out using peripheral blood. The sequence derives from a man aged 35 to 55 with active or convalescent COVID-19. The CDR3 region: CASNIVGGNTEAFF. The DNA sequence is as follows: TGTGCCAGCAACATCGTTGGCGGGAACACTGAAGCTTTCTTT.